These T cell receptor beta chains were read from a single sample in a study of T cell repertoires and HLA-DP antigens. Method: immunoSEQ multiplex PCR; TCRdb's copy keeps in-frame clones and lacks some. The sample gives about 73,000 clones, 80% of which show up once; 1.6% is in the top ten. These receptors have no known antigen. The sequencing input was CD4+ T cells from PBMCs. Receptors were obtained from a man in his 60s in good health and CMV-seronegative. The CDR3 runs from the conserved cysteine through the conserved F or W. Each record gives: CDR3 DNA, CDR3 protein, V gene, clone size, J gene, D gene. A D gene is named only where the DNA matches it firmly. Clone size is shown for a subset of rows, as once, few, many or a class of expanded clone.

CDR3nt: TGCGCCAGCAGCCAATTCAGATCAGAGACCCAGTACTTC
CDR3aa: CASSQFRSETQYF
v_gene: TRBV4-1
abundance: -
j_gene: TRBJ2-5
d_gene: -

CDR3nt: TGCGCCAGCAGACCTACAGCTGGGGTGGTCTACAATGAGCAGTTCTTC
CDR3aa: CASRPTAGVVYNEQFF
v_gene: TRBV10-2
abundance: -
j_gene: TRBJ2-1
d_gene: -

CDR3nt: TGTGCCTGGAGTGTGGCTGGAAACACCATATATTTT
CDR3aa: CAWSVAGNTIYF
v_gene: TRBV30
abundance: -
j_gene: TRBJ1-3
d_gene: -

CDR3nt: TGTGCCAGCAGCCTCACCCGACTAGCGGCTGAGACCCAGTACTTC
CDR3aa: CASSLTRLAAETQYF
v_gene: TRBV2
abundance: -
j_gene: TRBJ2-5
d_gene: TRBD2

CDR3nt: TGTGCCTGGGGGATTTCGGAGACCCAGTACTTC
CDR3aa: CAWGISETQYF
v_gene: TRBV30
abundance: -
j_gene: TRBJ2-5
d_gene: -

CDR3nt: TGCAGCGTTGACGCACATGGATCTTGGGGTAACTATGGCTACACCTTC
CDR3aa: CSVDAHGSWGNYGYTF
v_gene: TRBV29-1
abundance: -
j_gene: TRBJ1-2
d_gene: -

CDR3nt: TGTGCCAGCCGTTCGCAGAAACAAGGAGGGGGAACTAGCGGGAGGTTTGTGGATACGCAGTATTTT
CDR3aa: CASRSQKQGGGTSGRFVDTQYF
v_gene: TRBV27
abundance: -
j_gene: TRBJ2-3
d_gene: TRBD2

CDR3nt: TGTGCCTGGAGGGGGGGAGACCTTGCAACTAATGAAAAACTGTTTTTT
CDR3aa: CAWRGGDLATNEKLFF
v_gene: TRBV30
abundance: -
j_gene: TRBJ1-4
d_gene: -

CDR3nt: TGTGCCAGCAGCCCGGGAAGGAGCTCCTACAATGAGCAGTTCTTC
CDR3aa: CASSPGRSSYNEQFF
v_gene: TRBV7-9
abundance: many
j_gene: TRBJ2-1
d_gene: -

CDR3nt: TGTGCCAGCAGCTCCGCGGGGGAGACCCAGTACTTC
CDR3aa: CASSSAGETQYF
v_gene: TRBV7-7
abundance: -
j_gene: TRBJ2-5
d_gene: -

CDR3nt: TGTGCCAGCAGCACCAACAGGGGACTCTCTGGAAACACCATATATTTT
CDR3aa: CASSTNRGLSGNTIYF
v_gene: TRBV9
abundance: -
j_gene: TRBJ1-3
d_gene: TRBD1

CDR3nt: TGCAGCGTTAGGGCTAACTCGGATTCACCCCTCCACTTT
CDR3aa: CSVRANSDSPLHF
v_gene: TRBV29-1
abundance: medium-sized
j_gene: TRBJ1-6
d_gene: -

CDR3nt: TGTGCCAGCACCTTGGACAGGAACACCGGGGAGCTGTTTTTT
CDR3aa: CASTLDRNTGELFF
v_gene: TRBV5-4
abundance: -
j_gene: TRBJ2-2
d_gene: -

CDR3nt: TGTGCCAGCAGCTTAGACCGAGCGGGCAATCAGCCCCAGCATTTT
CDR3aa: CASSLDRAGNQPQHF
v_gene: TRBV7-8
abundance: -
j_gene: TRBJ1-5
d_gene: -

CDR3nt: TGTGCCAGCAGTCCGGGACTAGCGACAGATACGCAGTATTTT
CDR3aa: CASSPGLATDTQYF
v_gene: TRBV2
abundance: -
j_gene: TRBJ2-3
d_gene: TRBD2

CDR3nt: TGTGCCAGCAGCCCAGAAGTTGGGCGGGGGTACCAAGAGACCCAGTACTTC
CDR3aa: CASSPEVGRGYQETQYF
v_gene: TRBV9
abundance: -
j_gene: TRBJ2-5
d_gene: TRBD2

CDR3nt: TGTGCCATCAGTGGGGGCACTGAAGCTTTCTTT
CDR3aa: CAISGGTEAFF
v_gene: TRBV10-3
abundance: -
j_gene: TRBJ1-1
d_gene: -

CDR3nt: TGTGCCAGTAGTATTTTTACGGAGTTAGGGTCTGGTGAGCAGTTCTTC
CDR3aa: CASSIFTELGSGEQFF
v_gene: TRBV19
abundance: -
j_gene: TRBJ2-1
d_gene: -

CDR3nt: TGTGCCTGGGCTACCGGGACAGGGGACCAAGAGACCCAGTACTTC
CDR3aa: CAWATGTGDQETQYF
v_gene: TRBV30
abundance: -
j_gene: TRBJ2-5
d_gene: TRBD1

CDR3nt: TGTGCCAGCAGCTTAATGGGGGGCAGCACAGATACGCAGTATTTT
CDR3aa: CASSLMGGSTDTQYF
v_gene: TRBV7-3
abundance: once
j_gene: TRBJ2-3
d_gene: -

CDR3nt: TGTGCCAGCAGCGTAGTCGGGAGCAACAATGAGCAGTTCTTC
CDR3aa: CASSVVGSNNEQFF
v_gene: TRBV9
abundance: few
j_gene: TRBJ2-1
d_gene: -

CDR3nt: TGTGCCAGCAGCCTCTTAGCGGGGGGATCCTACAATGAGCAGTTCTTC
CDR3aa: CASSLLAGGSYNEQFF
v_gene: TRBV4-2
abundance: -
j_gene: TRBJ2-1
d_gene: TRBD2

CDR3nt: TGTGCCTGGAGAGGAACGCGCAGCGACAATGAGCAGTTCTTC
CDR3aa: CAWRGTRSDNEQFF
v_gene: TRBV30
abundance: many
j_gene: TRBJ2-1
d_gene: -

CDR3nt: TGCAGCGTTGAAGGGCCACCCGATGAGCAGTTCTTC
CDR3aa: CSVEGPPDEQFF
v_gene: TRBV29-1
abundance: -
j_gene: TRBJ2-1
d_gene: -

CDR3nt: TGTGCTAGTGGTCCCCAAATAGTTTCCCGGGATACGCAGTATTTT
CDR3aa: CASGPQIVSRDTQYF
v_gene: TRBV12-5
abundance: -
j_gene: TRBJ2-3
d_gene: -

CDR3nt: TGTGCCAGCAGTGAAGCGCCCCCTAGCGGGGCCTACAATGAGCAGTTCTTC
CDR3aa: CASSEAPPSGAYNEQFF
v_gene: TRBV2
abundance: -
j_gene: TRBJ2-1
d_gene: TRBD2

CDR3nt: TGTGCCAGCAGCTTAGTCAGCTACACCTTC
CDR3aa: CASSLVSYTF
v_gene: TRBV5-8
abundance: -
j_gene: TRBJ1-2
d_gene: -

CDR3nt: TGCGCCAGCAGCTTAGTGGTAACAGATACGCAGTATTTT
CDR3aa: CASSLVVTDTQYF
v_gene: TRBV5-1
abundance: once
j_gene: TRBJ2-3
d_gene: -

CDR3nt: TGTGCCAGCAGCATAGACAGGGGATCCTACAATGAGCAGTTCTTC
CDR3aa: CASSIDRGSYNEQFF
v_gene: TRBV5-4
abundance: -
j_gene: TRBJ2-1
d_gene: TRBD1

CDR3nt: TGTGCCAGCAGCTTGACAGGTTTGGGCACAGATACGCAGTATTTT
CDR3aa: CASSLTGLGTDTQYF
v_gene: TRBV7-2
abundance: -
j_gene: TRBJ2-3
d_gene: -

CDR3nt: TGTGCCAGCAGTGCTCCAGGGGGAACTGAAAAACTGTTTTTT
CDR3aa: CASSAPGGTEKLFF
v_gene: TRBV9
abundance: -
j_gene: TRBJ1-4
d_gene: TRBD1

CDR3nt: TGTGCCAGCAGCTTATCCGGGGGCGCTGGGGCCAACGTCCTGACTTTC
CDR3aa: CASSLSGGAGANVLTF
v_gene: TRBV7-2
abundance: -
j_gene: TRBJ2-6
d_gene: -

CDR3nt: TGTGCCAGCTCACCACCCGGGGTCTACGAGCAGTACTTC
CDR3aa: CASSPPGVYEQYF
v_gene: TRBV18
abundance: few
j_gene: TRBJ2-7
d_gene: -

CDR3nt: TGTGCCAGCAGCCCCCGGGTGGGAGCAGATACGCAGTATTTT
CDR3aa: CASSPRVGADTQYF
v_gene: TRBV7-8
abundance: -
j_gene: TRBJ2-3
d_gene: -

CDR3nt: TGTGCCAGCAGCTTATCTGGAAACACCATATATTTT
CDR3aa: CASSLSGNTIYF
v_gene: TRBV5-4
abundance: -
j_gene: TRBJ1-3
d_gene: -

CDR3nt: TGTGCCAGTAGTATGGGGCCCCGAGGGCAGCCCCAGCATTTT
CDR3aa: CASSMGPRGQPQHF
v_gene: TRBV19
abundance: -
j_gene: TRBJ1-5
d_gene: -

CDR3nt: TGCGCCAGCAGCTTGGGCGCCAGGGGGGATGAGCAGTTCTTC
CDR3aa: CASSLGARGDEQFF
v_gene: TRBV5-1
abundance: -
j_gene: TRBJ2-1
d_gene: -

CDR3nt: TGTGCCAGCTCACCACCGGGGGGGGAGCCGAGCAATCAGCCCCAGCATTTT
CDR3aa: CASSPPGGEPSNQPQHF
v_gene: TRBV18
abundance: -
j_gene: TRBJ1-5
d_gene: -

CDR3nt: TGTGCCAGTACCCCATCCGGGGTAGGGGCAGCTTTCTTT
CDR3aa: CASTPSGVGAAFF
v_gene: TRBV19
abundance: -
j_gene: TRBJ1-1
d_gene: -

CDR3nt: TGTGCCAGCAGTTACTCGATCGGACAGGATAGAAAACTGTTTTTT
CDR3aa: CASSYSIGQDRKLFF
v_gene: TRBV6-5
abundance: -
j_gene: TRBJ1-4
d_gene: TRBD1

CDR3nt: TGCGCCAGCAGCTCACGCCCGTCGGGCACAGATACGCAGTATTTT
CDR3aa: CASSSRPSGTDTQYF
v_gene: TRBV5-1
abundance: -
j_gene: TRBJ2-3
d_gene: -

CDR3nt: TGTGCCAGCGGTAAGGGGCTTAAAACCTACAATGAGCAGTTCTTC
CDR3aa: CASGKGLKTYNEQFF
v_gene: TRBV27
abundance: -
j_gene: TRBJ2-1
d_gene: -

CDR3nt: TGTGCCAGTAGTATGGTAGCGGGAAATTACAATGAGCAGTTCTTC
CDR3aa: CASSMVAGNYNEQFF
v_gene: TRBV19
abundance: once
j_gene: TRBJ2-1
d_gene: TRBD2

CDR3nt: TGTGCCAGCAGCTACTTGACTAGCGGACAAGAGACCCAGTACTTC
CDR3aa: CASSYLTSGQETQYF
v_gene: TRBV28
abundance: -
j_gene: TRBJ2-5
d_gene: TRBD2

CDR3nt: TGTGCCAGCAGTTACCTCGATGAGCAGTTCTTC
CDR3aa: CASSYLDEQFF
v_gene: TRBV6-5
abundance: -
j_gene: TRBJ2-1
d_gene: -

CDR3nt: TGTGCCAGCAGCTTGAGACATCTTAACTATGGCTACACCTTC
CDR3aa: CASSLRHLNYGYTF
v_gene: TRBV5-5
abundance: many
j_gene: TRBJ1-2
d_gene: -

CDR3nt: TGTGCCAGCAGGCAGGGGGGGGACCCCAAAAACATTCAGTACTTC
CDR3aa: CASRQGGDPKNIQYF
v_gene: TRBV7-2
abundance: -
j_gene: TRBJ2-4
d_gene: -

CDR3nt: TGCGCCAGCAGCCCAGAACCCGAAGAGTCCTATGGCTACACCTTC
CDR3aa: CASSPEPEESYGYTF
v_gene: TRBV5-1
abundance: -
j_gene: TRBJ1-2
d_gene: -

CDR3nt: TGTGCCAGCAGCCGGGGACGAAATGAAAAACTGTTTTTT
CDR3aa: CASSRGRNEKLFF
v_gene: TRBV2
abundance: -
j_gene: TRBJ1-4
d_gene: -

CDR3nt: TGTGCCAGCAGGGCCAACAGGGGCCTAAATGAGCAGTTCTTC
CDR3aa: CASRANRGLNEQFF
v_gene: TRBV11-2
abundance: -
j_gene: TRBJ2-1
d_gene: TRBD1

CDR3nt: TGTGCCAGCAGTTTATGGGCGAGGGGACAGGGCGGCGTCTCCAATCAGCCCCAGCATTTT
CDR3aa: CASSLWARGQGGVSNQPQHF
v_gene: TRBV28
abundance: -
j_gene: TRBJ1-5
d_gene: TRBD1

CDR3nt: TGTGCCAGCAGCCAAGCATTGGGCTTCCAAGAGACCCAGTACTTC
CDR3aa: CASSQALGFQETQYF
v_gene: TRBV14
abundance: once
j_gene: TRBJ2-5
d_gene: -

CDR3nt: TGCGCCAGCAGCTTATCCGGGACAGCTAACACTGAAGCTTTCTTT
CDR3aa: CASSLSGTANTEAFF
v_gene: TRBV5-1
abundance: -
j_gene: TRBJ1-1
d_gene: TRBD1

CDR3nt: TGCAGCGTCCCCTGGGGTGCAGGGGAGTACGAGCAGTACTTC
CDR3aa: CSVPWGAGEYEQYF
v_gene: TRBV29-1
abundance: -
j_gene: TRBJ2-7
d_gene: -

CDR3nt: TGCGCCAGCAGCCCCGGTTCGGGAGGCGGTGAAAAACTGTTTTTT
CDR3aa: CASSPGSGGGEKLFF
v_gene: TRBV5-1
abundance: -
j_gene: TRBJ1-4
d_gene: -

CDR3nt: TGTGCCAGCTGGGACAGCACTATCAGCAATCAGCCCCAGCATTTT
CDR3aa: CASWDSTISNQPQHF
v_gene: TRBV6-5
abundance: -
j_gene: TRBJ1-5
d_gene: TRBD1